Below, 15 T cell receptor beta chains from the same sample are listed, as sequenced in a study of Ad26.COV2.S vaccination and SARS-CoV-2 variants. Noted treatment: about 20 received Ad26.COV2.S at low or high dose, single or two shots; several received placebo; per-sample allocation not given. It was on day 63 after the first vaccine or placebo injection that samples were taken. Assay used: immunoSEQ multiplex PCR; TCRdb lists only in-frame clones, some missing. The profile shows approximately 420,000 clones, around 85% of them singletons. The sample consisted of peripheral blood, taken in a trial of Ad26.COV2.S vaccine versus placebo. The receptors derive from a person aged 18-65 years who received the Ad26.COV2.S COVID-19 vaccine or a placebo.

The chain carries TRBV9 and TRBJ2-7; TRBD1 agrees at 8 bases. The CDR3 sequence is 14 residues long. V gave up 3 bases and J gave up 2 bases; unmatched junction bases: 4. Germline lookup yields CDR1 SGDLS and CDR2 YYNGEE. The CDR3 nucleotides read TGTGCCAGCAGCGGAGCGACAGGGGCCTACGAGCAGTACTTC. It yields the protein CASSGATGAYEQYF.

The chain recombines TRBV9 with TRBJ1-1, with 7 bases aligning to TRBD1. J gave up 0 bases and V 3 bases, and 8 bases lay outside the gene matches. Germline V gives CDR1 SGDLS, CDR2 YYNGEE. There are 16 residues in the CDR3. The CDR3 loop reads CASSALGQTMNTEAFF. The CDR3 nucleotides read TGTGCCAGCAGCGCGTTGGGACAGACAATGAACACTGAAGCTTTCTTT.

The V call is TRBV6-5, the J call TRBJ2-7; tentative D call: TRBD2 (6 bases). The CDR3 runs to 16 residues. Germline assignment: CDR1 MNHEY and CDR2 SVGAGI. With 2 bases removed from V and 5 bases from J, the gap between germline ends came to 19 bases. The CDR3 spells CASSYTRPGATDEQYF. The CDR3 DNA is TGTGCCAGCAGTTACACAAGACCGGGAGCGACTGACGAGCAGTACTTC.

This clone has just a few counts. This rearrangement joins TRBV5-5 to TRBJ1-6; the D is unclear. Trimming took off 0 bases at V and 6 bases at J, with 7 bases between the two ends. The CDR3 length is 14 residues. The germline V gene encodes CDR1 SGHKS and CDR2 YYEKEE (reference sequence). The CDR3 protein is CASSLGGGNSPLHF. The CDR3 coding sequence is TGTGCCAGCAGCTTGGGAGGTGGTAATTCACCCCTCCACTTT.

The chain recombines TRBV27 with TRBJ2-7, with 8 nucleotides matching TRBD2. CDR1 is MNHEY, CDR2 SMNVEV, per germline (reference sequence). The CDR3 runs 15 residues. Trimming cost V 3 bases and J 3 bases; bases outside gene matches: 7. CDR3 in DNA: TGTGCCAGCAGTTTGTATAGCGGGGTCCTCTACGAGCAGTACTTC. This translates into CASSLYSGVLYEQYF.

This chain links TRBV27 with TRBJ1-5; D is undetermined. The CDR3 has 15 residues. V was clipped by 3 bases and J by 0 bases, with 9 bases between them. Germline V CDR1 and CDR2: MNHEY, SMNVEV (reference sequence). The CDR3: CASSFSLNSNQPQHF. The CDR3 nucleotides read TGTGCCAGCAGTTTCAGCCTTAATAGCAATCAGCCCCAGCATTTT.

The chain is built from TRBV19 and TRBJ2-7; 9 bases agree with TRBD2. CDR3 length: 15 amino acids. Per the germline V gene, CDR1 is LNHDA and CDR2 is SQIVND (reference sequence). With V trimmed by 4 bases and J by 6 bases, 10 bases remained unmatched. In DNA, the CDR3 is TGTGCCAGTAGTACAGAAACGGGACTAGCTTCCGAGCAGTACTTC. Its translation is CASSTETGLASEQYF. The full variable domain, with the rest looked up from reference TRBV19 and TRBJ2-7, is DGGITQSPKYLFRKEGQNVTLSCEQNLNHDAMYWYRQDPGQGLRLIYYSQIVNDFQKGDIAEGYSVSREKKESFPLTVTSAQKNPTAFYLCASSTETGLASEQYFGPGTRLTVT.

The chain employs TRBV15 and TRBJ2-2, with D maybe TRBD1 (6 bases). CDR1 is LNHNV and CDR2 is YYDKDF in the germline V gene (reference sequence). The V gene lost 0 bases and the J gene lost 4 bases, with 9 bases spanning the gap. CDR3 size: 15 residues. DNA for the CDR3: TGTGCCACCAGCAGAGATATAGGGGGCACCGGGGAGCTGTTTTTT. Translated, it gives CATSRDIGGTGELFF.

J is TRBJ1-5 and V is TRBV7-9; 10 bases match TRBD1. The CDR3 totals 16 residues. Germline CDR1 and CDR2: SEHNR and FQNEAQ (reference sequence). Trimming at V came to 5 bases and at J to 3 bases, leaving 7 bases not matched to a gene. CDR3 residues: CASSTSGTGDNQPQHF. The CDR3, as DNA: TGTGCCAGCAGCACATCCGGGACAGGGGACAATCAGCCCCAGCATTTT.

A few counts support this clone. This chain connects TRBV18 to TRBJ2-7; 9 nucleotides match TRBD1. Per the germline V gene, CDR1 is KGHSH and CDR2 is LQKENI. The CDR3 is 13 residues long. The trim removed 5 bases at V and 7 bases at J, leaving 6 bases unmatched. CDR3 region: CASSSDRGGEQYF. The CDR3 DNA follows: TGTGCCAGCTCATCGGACAGGGGAGGAGAGCAGTACTTC.

CDR3 bases: TGTGCCAGCAGCTCCCCGCTCTTCTATGGCTACACCTTC. The encoded protein is CASSSPLFYGYTF. This rearrangement joins TRBV5-8 to TRBJ1-2; no firm D call. Germline V lookup: CDR1 SGHTS, CDR2 YDEGEE. V was shortened by 3 bases and J by 4 bases, with 10 bases between the two germline ends. The CDR3 sequence is 13 residues long.

The J gene is TRBJ2-7, the V gene TRBV6-5; possible D gene TRBD1, 7 bases. The V gene's germline CDR1 is MNHEY and CDR2 SVGAGI. This CDR3 spans 15 amino acids. V lost 1 base and J 3 bases, leaving 13 bases between the germline ends. The CDR3 sequence: CASSYFRGALYEQYF. CDR3 nucleotides: TGTGCCAGCAGTTACTTCAGGGGGGCCCTCTACGAGCAGTACTTC.

The chain combines TRBV3-1 (or the pseudogene TRBV3-2) with TRBJ1-5; D is ambiguous. The CDR3 contains 13 residues. V lost 5 bases and J lost 6, with 11 bases in between. Germline-derived CDR1 and CDR2 are LGHDT and YNNKEL (reference sequence). The CDR3 nucleotides are TGTGCCAGCAGCTCACAGTTCTCTCAGCCCCAGCATTTT. It specifies CASSSQFSQPQHF.

This clone was counted a single time. The V call is TRBV5-4, the J call TRBJ2-3; D unclear. Germline V gene sequence: CDR1 SGHNT, CDR2 YYREEE (reference sequence). Trimming left V 0 bases short and J 2 bases short, with 13 bases between. The CDR3 totals 16 residues. The CDR3 coding sequence is TGTGCCAGCAGCTTGGTTGGGCCAGCTGACACAGATACGCAGTATTTT. It specifies CASSLVGPADTDTQYF.

This chain uses TRBV25-1 with TRBJ1-6; possible D gene TRBD1, 6 bases. The CDR3 consists of 13 residues. From germline, CDR1 is MGHDK and CDR2 SYGVNS. V shed 7 bases and J shed 8 bases, with 12 bases lying between them. CDR3 sequence: CASKDSAHSPLHF. Here the CDR3 DNA reads TGTGCCAGCAAGGACAGCGCTCATTCACCCCTCCACTTT.